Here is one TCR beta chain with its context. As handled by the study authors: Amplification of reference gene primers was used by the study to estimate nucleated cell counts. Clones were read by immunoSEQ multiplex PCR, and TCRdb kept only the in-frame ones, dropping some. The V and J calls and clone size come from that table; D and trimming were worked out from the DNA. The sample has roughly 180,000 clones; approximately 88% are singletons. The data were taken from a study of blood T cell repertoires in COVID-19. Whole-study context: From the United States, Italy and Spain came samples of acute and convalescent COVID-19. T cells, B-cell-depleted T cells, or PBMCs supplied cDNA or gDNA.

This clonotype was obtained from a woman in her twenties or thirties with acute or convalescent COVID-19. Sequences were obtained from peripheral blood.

The CDR3 is CASSQDSSNEKLFF. The CDR3 nucleotides are TGTGCCAGCAGCCAAGACTCCTCTAATGAAAAACTGTTTTTT. The chain recombines TRBV3-1 (or the pseudogene TRBV3-2) with TRBJ1-4; D gene unclear. Germline V gene sequence: CDR1 LGHDT, CDR2 YNNKEL (reference sequence). The V and J ends lost 0 bases and 3 bases respectively, with 5 bases between them. The CDR3 is 14 residues long.